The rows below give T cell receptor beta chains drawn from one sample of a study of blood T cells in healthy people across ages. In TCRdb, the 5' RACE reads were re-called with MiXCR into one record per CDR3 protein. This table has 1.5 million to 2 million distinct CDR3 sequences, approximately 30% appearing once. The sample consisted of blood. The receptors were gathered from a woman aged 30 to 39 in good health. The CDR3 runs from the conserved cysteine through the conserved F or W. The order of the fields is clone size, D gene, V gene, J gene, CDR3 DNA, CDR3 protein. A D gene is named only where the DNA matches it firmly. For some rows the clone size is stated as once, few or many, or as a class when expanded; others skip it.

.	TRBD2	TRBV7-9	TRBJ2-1	TGTGCCAGCAGCTTAGTGACTAGCGGGATGGACGAGCAGTTCTTC	CASSLVTSGMDEQFF
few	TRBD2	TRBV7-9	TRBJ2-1	TGTGCCAGCAGCTTAGGCGGCGGGGGGAGGGATGAGCAGTTCTTC	CASSLGGGGRDEQFF
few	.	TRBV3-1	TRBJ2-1	TGTGCCAGCAGCCCTCGAGGGGGACCCAATGAGCAGTTCTTC	CASSPRGGPNEQFF
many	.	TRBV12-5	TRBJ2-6	TGTGCTAGTGCCTCCTCTGGGGCCAACGTCCTGACTTTC	CASASSGANVLTF
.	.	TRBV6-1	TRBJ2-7	TGTGCCAGTGCGCGGGACGTCGGCTACGAGCAGTACTTC	CASARDVGYEQYF
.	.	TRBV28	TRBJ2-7	TGTGCCAGCAGTACCGCTAGCACGGGGTCCGAGCAGTACTTC	CASSTASTGSEQYF
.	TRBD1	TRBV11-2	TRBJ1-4	TGTGCCAGCAGCTCCGGACAGGGGCAGAATGAAAAACTGTTTTTT	CASSSGQGQNEKLFF
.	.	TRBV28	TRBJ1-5	TGTGCCAGCACCGCGTCTTATCAGCCCCAGCATTTT	CASTASYQPQHF
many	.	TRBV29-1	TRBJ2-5	TGCAGCGTTGTAGGGCCCAAAGAGACCCAGTACTTC	CSVVGPKETQYF
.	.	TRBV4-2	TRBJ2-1	TGTGCCAGCAGCCACCCCCTAGGCTCCTACAATGAGCAGTTCTTC	CASSHPLGSYNEQFF
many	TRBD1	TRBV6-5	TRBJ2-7	TGTGCCAGCAGTCCTGACAGGGGCCTAACCTACGAGCAGTACTTC	CASSPDRGLTYEQYF
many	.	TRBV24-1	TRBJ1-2	TGTGCCACCAGTGATGGGACCGGGCGCAGCTATGGCTACACCTTC	CATSDGTGRSYGYTF
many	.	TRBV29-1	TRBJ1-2	TGCAGCGTTGCGGACAGCCTAAATAACTATGGCTACACCTTC	CSVADSLNNYGYTF
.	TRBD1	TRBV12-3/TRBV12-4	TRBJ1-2	TGTGCCAGCAGTTCAAGCGGGGACAGGGGCTATGGCTACACCTTC	CASSSSGDRGYGYTF
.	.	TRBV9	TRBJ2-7	TGTGCCAGCAGCGTATATTCGGCGGGCGCTGCCTACGAGCAGTACTTC	CASSVYSAGAAYEQYF
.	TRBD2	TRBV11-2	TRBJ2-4	TGTGCCAGCAGCTTAGATCTAATGGGCGGGAGTAGGAACATTCAGTACTTC	CASSLDLMGGSRNIQYF
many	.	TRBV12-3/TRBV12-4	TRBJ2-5	TGTGCCAGCAGTTTAGCTAGGTCAGAGACCCAGTACTTC	CASSLARSETQYF
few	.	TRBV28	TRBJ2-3	TGTGCCAGCATTCCTCTCCGGGGGCTGAGCACAGATACGCAGTATTTT	CASIPLRGLSTDTQYF
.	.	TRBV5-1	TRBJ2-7	TGCGCCAGCAACTTGATCACTAGCTTATCCTACGAGCAGTACTTC	CASNLITSLSYEQYF
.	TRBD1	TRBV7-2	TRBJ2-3	TGTGCCAGCCAAGACAGGGTGGTGACAGATACGCAGTATTTT	CASQDRVVTDTQYF
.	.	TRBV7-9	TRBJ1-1	TGTGCCAGCAGCCCCACTCTCAACACTACCGAAGCTTTCTTT	CASSPTLNTTEAFF
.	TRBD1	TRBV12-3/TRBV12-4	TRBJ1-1	TGTGCCAGCAAACTTGACAGGGTTCATCGTGGAGTAACTGAAGCTTTCTTT	CASKLDRVHRGVTEAFF
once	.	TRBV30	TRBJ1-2	TGTGCCTGGAGTGGGTTTAGAGGCTATGGCTACACCTTC	CAWSGFRGYGYTF
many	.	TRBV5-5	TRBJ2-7	TGTGCCAGCAGCTTGCCCCCATCCGAGCAGTACTTC	CASSLPPSEQYF
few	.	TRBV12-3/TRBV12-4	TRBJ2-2	TGTGCCAGCAGTTTGTTCCAGGCAGGCACCGGGGAGCTGTTTTTT	CASSLFQAGTGELFF
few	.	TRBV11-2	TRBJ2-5	TGTGCCAGCGGCCAGACCGTCTGGGAGACCCAGTACTTC	CASGQTVWETQYF
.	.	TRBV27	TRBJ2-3	TGTGCCAGCGGGGGGCGGCCCCAAGATACGCAGTATTTT	CASGGRPQDTQYF
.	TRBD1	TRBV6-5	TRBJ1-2	TGTGCCAGCAGGCTGGGACAGTATAATGGCTACACCTTC	CASRLGQYNGYTF
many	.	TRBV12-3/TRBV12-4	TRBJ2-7	TGTGCCAGCAGCTCCCAGGAGGTGGGCGAGCAGTACTTC	CASSSQEVGEQYF
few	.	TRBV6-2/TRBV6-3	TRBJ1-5	TGTGCCAGCACCGAGCAGGGAGGTCAGCCCCAGCATTTT	CASTEQGGQPQHF
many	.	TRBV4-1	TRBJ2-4	TGCGCCAGCAGCCAAGCCGACATTCAGTACTTC	CASSQADIQYF